The 23 T cell receptor beta chains below come from one sample, sequenced in a study of spatial heterogeneity in lung cancer (dated by TCRdb to between 2018 and 2021). Libraries were constructed by 5' RACE. Sequencing relied on a NextSeq 500. TCRdb reran the public reads through fastp at Q25 and MiXCR, keeping productive beta chains. Identical CDR3 proteins give one entry, which carries the most common genes and DNA. For this sample there are tens of thousands of distinct CDR3 sequences; roughly 12% appear just once. In total, the top ten clones hold approximately 4.2% of the sample. Reading the label with the study, this specimen's time point is: sample taken at primary tumor resection. For TCR sequencing, whole RNA was extracted from tumor and nontumor lung tissue, or from cryopreserved PBMC samples, and no cell sorting was done. The sequenced sample was PBMCs, obtained at surgery. The receptor source for this set is a male donor with early-stage non-small cell lung cancer.

The V gene is TRBV20-1, the J gene TRBJ1-4, with 8 bases that match TRBD1. CDR1 is DFQATT and CDR2 is SNEGSKA in the germline V gene (reference sequence). Germline trimming cut 0 bases from V and 7 bases from J; bases unmatched to any gene: 10. This CDR3 has 16 amino acids. The CDR3: CSARDHGAGGVEKLFF. In DNA form, the CDR3 reads TGCAGTGCTAGAGATCATGGCGCAGGGGGCGTTGAAAAACTGTTTTTT.

This clonotype was detected only a few times. The chain has TRBV19 and TRBJ1-5; 10 bases map to TRBD1. V dropped 9 bases and J dropped 3; count of bases not matched to a gene: 2. This CDR3 is 13 amino acids long. The V gene's germline CDR1 is LNHDA and CDR2 SQIVND (reference sequence). CDR3 in amino acids: CASGTGDNQPQHF. As DNA, the CDR3 is TGTGCCAGCGGGACAGGGGACAATCAGCCCCAGCATTTT.

The table lists this clonotype with a few counts. The V call is TRBV27, the J call TRBJ1-2, with TRBD1 matching 9 bases. Trimming at V came to 7 bases and at J to 5 bases, leaving 8 bases not matched to a gene. Germline values: CDR1 MNHEY, CDR2 SMNVEV (reference sequence). This CDR3 comprises 14 residues. The CDR3 DNA reads as TGTGCCAGCACCATCCGACAGGGGGGATATGGCTACACCTTC. This gives the protein CASTIRQGGYGYTF.

This clonotype was observed at least ten times. The chain links TRBV4-1 to TRBJ1-4, with D unclear. Germline CDR1 reads MGHRA; CDR2 reads YSYEKL. Trimming took off 0 bases at V and 8 bases at J, with 7 bases between the two ends. This CDR3 spans 13 amino acids. CDR3 sequence: CASSQDMREKLFF. The CDR3 DNA reads TGCGCCAGCAGCCAAGATATGAGGGAAAAACTGTTTTTT.

The chain carries TRBV29-1 and TRBJ2-1; 8 nucleotides agree with TRBD1. The CDR3 has 14 amino acids. CDR1 SQVTM and CDR2 ANQGSEA come from the germline V gene. The junction had 7 bases not matched to a gene; V was cut back by 7 bases and J by 2 bases. The CDR3 is CSAPGQGTYNEQFF. The CDR3 region has the DNA TGCAGCGCCCCTGGACAGGGCACCTACAATGAGCAGTTCTTC.

This clonotype was observed at least ten times. The genes are TRBV12-3 or TRBV12-4 and TRBJ1-2; D not resolved. The length of the CDR3 is 13 residues. Between the trimmed V and J ends, which lost 1 base and 5 bases, there was a span of 8 bases. The CDR3 here is CASSLGAPYGYTF. Written as DNA, the CDR3 is TGTGCCAGCAGTTTAGGCGCTCCTTATGGCTACACCTTC.

The V call is TRBV3-1, the J call TRBJ1-1; D is perhaps TRBD1 (6 bases). CDR1 and CDR2 from the germline V gene are LGHDT and YNNKEL (reference sequence). The CDR3 runs to 15 residues. The V end was cut by 5 bases, the J end by 4 bases, with 17 bases between. The CDR3 DNA follows: TGTGCCAGCAGCTCTCTGGGAGGGGGTAGCACTGAAGCTTTCTTT. It encodes CASSSLGGGSTEAFF.

V usage is TRBV2 and J usage is TRBJ2-7; 7 positions match TRBD1. The CDR3 extends over 14 amino acids. Germline CDR1 reads SNHLY; CDR2 reads FYNNEI. Trimming removed 6 bases from V and 0 bases from J; junction bases left unmatched: 5. The CDR3 sequence: CASRVDRVSYEQYF. The CDR3 region has the DNA TGTGCCAGCAGAGTTGACAGGGTCTCCTACGAGCAGTACTTC.

This clonotype was seen repeatedly, ten times or more. V gene TRBV20-1 combines with J gene TRBJ1-1, with a tentative D call TRBD1 (5 bases). CDR1 is DFQATT and CDR2 is SNEGSKA in the germline V gene (reference sequence). The CDR3 has 12 amino acids. The ends were cut back, 6 bases at V and 6 bases at J, with 14 bases in the middle. In DNA, the CDR3 is TGCAGTGCCCCTTCGGGGCTGGCTGAAGCTTTCTTT. This sequence encodes CSAPSGLAEAFF.

In its sample, this clonotype was seen many times. J is TRBJ2-1 and V is TRBV4-1, with D perhaps TRBD1 or TRBD2 (5 bases each). This CDR3 is 13 amino acids long. Trimming removed 1 base at V and 8 bases at J, with 9 bases between. The germline V gene has CDR1 MGHRA and CDR2 YSYEKL. CDR3 DNA: TGCGCCAGCAGCCAAGTAAGAGGGGATGAGCAGTTCTTC. Encoded protein: CASSQVRGDEQFF.

V and J are TRBV30 and TRBJ1-1, with TRBD1 as a possible D gene (5 bases). The V end lost 0 bases, the J end lost 5 bases, and 16 bases lay between the germline ends. Germline loops: CDR1 GTSNPN, CDR2 SVGIG (reference sequence). This CDR3 comprises 15 residues. CDR3 amino acids: CAWSVHGREKTEAFF. The CDR3 DNA reads as TGTGCCTGGAGTGTACATGGCAGGGAGAAGACTGAAGCTTTCTTT.

This clonotype has a handful of counts. This chain joins TRBV18 and TRBJ1-4; 7 nucleotides agree with TRBD1. CDR1 and CDR2 from the germline V gene are KGHSH and LQKENI. The CDR3 extends over 15 amino acids. V dropped 6 bases and J dropped 5; count of bases not matched to a gene: 9. The CDR3 DNA sequence: TGTGCCAGCTCCTCGGACAGGCGGAAGAATGAAAAACTGTTTTTT. It encodes CASSSDRRKNEKLFF.

This rearrangement joins TRBV20-1 to TRBJ2-1; 12 nucleotides align to TRBD2. The CDR3 runs to 16 residues. The junction had 12 bases not matched to a gene; V was cut back by 3 bases and J by 9 bases. Germline CDR1 is DFQATT and CDR2 is SNEGSKA (reference sequence). CDR3: CSASVPSGGAFTEQFF. The CDR3 region has the DNA TGCAGTGCTAGCGTCCCTAGCGGGGGGGCCTTTACTGAGCAGTTCTTC.

This clonotype was recorded a few times. The chain couples TRBV15 to TRBJ2-7; D is ambiguous. The CDR3 has 15 amino acids. Between the trimmed V and J ends, which lost 5 bases and 2 bases, there was a span of 16 bases. Germline CDR1 is LNHNV and CDR2 is YYDKDF (reference sequence). CDR3 residues: CATSSFSGGTYEQYF. DNA for the CDR3: TGTGCCACCAGCTCCTTCTCGGGCGGAACCTACGAGCAGTACTTC.

The V call is TRBV7-9, the J call TRBJ2-7, with TRBD1 identical over 7 bases. The CDR3 contains 14 residues. Germline lookup yields CDR1 SEHNR and CDR2 FQNEAQ (reference sequence). The V segment lost 5 bases and the J segment 6 bases; nucleotides outside the gene matches: 10. This CDR3 reads CASSHSGTEGEQYF. The CDR3 DNA reads TGTGCCAGCAGCCATTCTGGGACAGAAGGCGAGCAGTACTTC.

The chain employs TRBV3-1 and TRBJ1-5; D might be TRBD1 (5 bases). V shed 0 bases and J shed 2 bases, with 8 bases lying between them. Per germline, CDR1 LGHDT and CDR2 YNNKEL (reference sequence). The CDR3 is made up of 15 amino acids. CDR3 protein: CASSQDGTGNQPQHF. CDR3 in DNA: TGTGCCAGCAGCCAAGATGGGACCGGCAATCAGCCCCAGCATTTT.

In its sample, this clonotype was seen a few times. The rearrangement uses TRBV6-2 or TRBV6-3 and TRBJ1-6, with D unclear. CDR3 length: 13 amino acids. Trimming stripped 5 bases from V and 7 bases from J, with 9 bases between. Germline V gene data show CDR1 as MNHEY and CDR2 as SVGEGT. The CDR3 DNA reads as TGTGCCAGCAGTACCCTCGAAAATTCACCCCTCCACTTT. Protein sequence: CASSTLENSPLHF.

V usage is TRBV9 and J usage is TRBJ2-1, with 9 bases aligning to TRBD1. The length of the CDR3 is 15 residues. CDR1 is SGDLS, CDR2 YYNGEE, per germline. V lost 2 bases and J lost 5; bases outside the gene matches: 5. The CDR3, as DNA: TGTGCCAGCAGCGTTACCGGGACAGGGAACAATGAGCAGTTCTTC. Translated: CASSVTGTGNNEQFF.

In its sample, this clonotype was seen a few times. The V call is TRBV7-8, the J call TRBJ1-6, with 7 bases aligning to TRBD1. Germline V lookup: CDR1 SGHVS, CDR2 FQNEAQ. Germline trimming cut 2 bases from V and 5 bases from J; bases unmatched to any gene: 3. CDR3 size: 15 residues. CDR3 sequence (DNA): TGTGCCAGCAGCTTATTGCAGGGGGATAATTCACCCCTCCACTTT. It encodes CASSLLQGDNSPLHF.

This chain connects TRBV7-9 to TRBJ1-2; D is undetermined. This CDR3 is 12 amino acids long. The germline V gene encodes CDR1 SEHNR and CDR2 FQNEAQ (reference sequence). V shed 5 bases and J shed 8 bases, with 12 bases lying between them. Written as DNA, the CDR3 is TGTGCCAGCAGCCCCCCAGCATTCGGCTACACCTTC. This codes for CASSPPAFGYTF.

This clonotype was seen only a few times. The rearrangement links TRBV27 to TRBJ1-2; D might be TRBD1 (6 bases). The CDR3 has 14 residues. The ends were cut back, 6 bases at V and 8 bases at J, with 19 bases in the middle. CDR1 and CDR2 from the germline V gene are MNHEY and SMNVEV (reference sequence). The DNA for the CDR3 is TGTGCCAGCAGCCCAGTCCCGGGGGCGCAGGGCTACACCTTC. Protein sequence: CASSPVPGAQGYTF.

This clonotype was observed a handful of times. V is TRBV15 and J is TRBJ1-3; no reliable D call. The CDR3 covers 18 residues. Trimming removed 0 bases at V and 0 bases at J, with 15 bases between. Germline V lookup: CDR1 LNHNV, CDR2 YYDKDF (reference sequence). CDR3 sequence reads: CATSRDLEKLISGNTIYF. The CDR3 DNA follows: TGTGCCACCAGCAGAGATTTGGAGAAACTAATCTCTGGAAACACCATATATTTT.

The rearrangement links TRBV5-1 to TRBJ2-1; 10 bases agree with TRBD2. Per the germline V gene, CDR1 is SGHRS and CDR2 is YFSETQ. V shed 4 bases and J 5 bases; nucleotides not matched to a gene: 6. This CDR3 spans 15 amino acids. CDR3 sequence (DNA): TGCGCCAGCAGCCTACTAGCGGGAACAGACAATGAGCAGTTCTTC. This sequence encodes CASSLLAGTDNEQFF.